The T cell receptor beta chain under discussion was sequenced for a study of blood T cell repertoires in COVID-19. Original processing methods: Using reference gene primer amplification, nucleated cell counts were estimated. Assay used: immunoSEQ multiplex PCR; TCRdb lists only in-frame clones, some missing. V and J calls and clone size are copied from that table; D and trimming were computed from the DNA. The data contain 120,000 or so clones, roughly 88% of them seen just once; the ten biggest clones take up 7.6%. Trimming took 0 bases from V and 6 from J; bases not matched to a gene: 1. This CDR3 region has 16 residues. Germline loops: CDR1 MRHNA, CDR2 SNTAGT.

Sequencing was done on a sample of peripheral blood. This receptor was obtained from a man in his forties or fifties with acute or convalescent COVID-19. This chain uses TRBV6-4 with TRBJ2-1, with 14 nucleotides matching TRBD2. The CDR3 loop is CASSDSGTSGSNEQFF. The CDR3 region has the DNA TGTGCCAGCAGTGACTCGGGGACTAGCGGGAGCAATGAGCAGTTCTTC.